This T cell receptor (beta chain) was profiled in a study of Ad26.COV2.S vaccination and SARS-CoV-2 variants. The wider study: Ad26.COV2.S given intramuscularly, once or twice 56 days apart.

Broader study findings: Placebo recipients showed lower spike-specific TCR breadth than vaccinees. It was found that vaccine and placebo recipients had similar non-spike TCR breadth.

V was clipped by 3 bases and J by 0 bases, with 12 bases between them. The CDR3 covers 16 residues. Looked up from germline, CDR1 is SGDLS and CDR2 is YYNGEE. This clone was picked up one time. Its antigen is not identified. Sequenced by immunoSEQ multiplex PCR; TCRdb stores in-frame clones only, minus some. The repertoire has around 500,000 clones, about 88% of them found once; the top ten carry 1.5% to 2%. As for treatment: approximately 18 received Ad26.COV2.S at low or high dose, single or two shots; roughly five received placebo; per-sample allocation not given. Material that was analyzed had been drawn on day 63 after the first vaccine or placebo injection. An Ad26 vector expressing Wuhan-strain SARS-CoV-2 spike constituted the vaccine.

V is TRBV9 and J is TRBJ2-2, with a possible D match to TRBD1 (5 bases). The receptor was isolated from a person between 18 and 65 years old who received the Ad26.COV2.S COVID-19 vaccine or a placebo. This sample comprised peripheral blood, obtained in a trial of Ad26.COV2.S vaccine versus placebo. The CDR3 region is CASSGRVSANTGELFF. For the CDR3, the DNA is TGTGCCAGCAGCGGCAGGGTTTCAGCGAACACCGGGGAGCTGTTTTTT.